The present T cell receptor (beta chain) was sequenced within a study of identical twins. MiXCR, run by TCRdb on the 5' RACE reads, gives a single entry per CDR3 protein. This table has roughly 750,000 distinct CDR3 sequences, about 20% appearing once. Study-level findings and limits: Instead of following the same donors, the conclusions were based on cross-sectional statistical analysis.

V was trimmed by 1 base and J by 4 bases, leaving 6 bases between them. The CDR3 consists of 13 residues. Germline CDR1 reads SGHVS; CDR2 reads FNYEAQ. In its sample, this clonotype was seen many times. Its target is not known. The same data also went into a second study, on T cells expressing NK-cell markers. From that second work: Several of the experiments relied on an anti-gamma-delta TCR antibody so that only alpha-beta TCR T cells were sorted.

The sequencing input was PBMCs. The clonotype originates from a woman aged 18 to 35 in good health. This rearrangement joins TRBV7-6 to TRBJ2-3; D is uncertain. The CDR3 loop is CASSLEAPDTQYF. The CDR3 DNA sequence: TGTGCCAGCAGCTTAGAAGCCCCAGATACGCAGTATTTT.